Following are 6 T cell receptor beta chains from one sample sequenced in a study of T cell repertoires in cytomegalovirus infection. TCRdb reprocessed the reads with MiXCR, giving one entry per CDR3 protein. The table includes 560,000 or so distinct CDR3 sequences, more than 15% detected once. The specimen sequenced was CD8+ T cells from PBMCs. The receptors were gathered from a human donor in good health (CMV status not recorded). Some clones in this sample may be carry-over from other donors' samples.

This clonotype appeared many times. The genes are TRBV7-8 and TRBJ1-4, with D possibly TRBD1 on 5 matching bases. Germline V CDR1 and CDR2: SGHVS, FQNEAQ. CDR3 length: 16 residues. With 1 base removed from V and 8 bases from J, the gap between germline ends came to 17 bases. The DNA of the CDR3 is TGTGCCAGCAGCTTAGGTCTCCGGGGTAGGGGAGAAAAACTGTTTTTT. Protein product: CASSLGLRGRGEKLFF.

This clonotype has a handful of counts. This sequence joins TRBV15 and TRBJ1-1, with 10 bases lining up with TRBD1. Trimming cost V 6 bases and J 7 bases; bases outside gene matches: 2. The CDR3 spans 12 residues. The germline CDR1 and CDR2 sequences are LNHNV and YYDKDF (reference sequence). DNA for the CDR3: TGTGCCACCAGGGGGGACAGGGGTGAAGCTTTCTTT. Protein product: CATRGDRGEAFF.

This clonotype was seen a few times. V usage is TRBV19 and J usage is TRBJ2-1, with 9 positions matching TRBD1. V was pared by 3 bases and J by 8 bases, with 5 bases of the junction left unmatched. The germline CDR1 and CDR2 sequences are LNHDA and SQIVND (reference sequence). CDR3 length equals 14 residues. Here the CDR3 reads CASSMDRGGDEQFF. The CDR3 coding sequence is TGTGCCAGTAGTATGGACAGGGGTGGGGATGAGCAGTTCTTC.

This clonotype was counted many times. The chain employs TRBV6-5 and TRBJ2-1; D remains unclear. Trimming stripped 0 bases from V and 0 bases from J, with 9 bases between. Germline CDR1 is MNHEY and CDR2 is SVGAGI. The CDR3 has 16 amino acids. CDR3 DNA: TGTGCCAGCAGTTACTCGAAGAGGCTCTCCTACAATGAGCAGTTCTTC. Translated, it gives CASSYSKRLSYNEQFF.

This clonotype was counted only a few times. The chain has TRBV9 and TRBJ1-6; D remains ambiguous. V was shortened by 4 bases and J by 6 bases, with 14 bases between the two germline ends. This CDR3 is 15 amino acids long. Germline V CDR1 and CDR2: SGDLS, YYNGEE. The CDR3 loop is CASSPGEQPNSPLHF. In DNA form, the CDR3 reads TGTGCCAGCAGCCCAGGAGAACAACCTAATTCACCCCTCCACTTT.

This clonotype was observed at least ten times. The chain combines TRBV7-9 with TRBJ2-5, with D perhaps TRBD1 (5 bases). Germline values: CDR1 SEHNR, CDR2 FQNEAQ (reference sequence). The length of the CDR3 is 14 residues. Between the trimmed V and J ends, which lost 6 bases and 1 base, there was a span of 12 bases. This chain's CDR3 is CASSSPDSQETQYF. Here the CDR3 DNA reads TGTGCCAGCAGTTCCCCAGACAGCCAAGAGACCCAGTACTTC.